The 29 T cell receptor beta chains below come from one sample, sequenced in a study of cytomegalovirus exposure and HLA in healthy donors. Primers included in the PCR were 60 Vbeta and 13 Jbeta primers. Sequencing was performed with immunoSEQ multiplex PCR; in TCRdb, only in-frame clones are kept and a portion is missing. The data contain 90,000 to 120,000 clones, around 60% of them singletons. Input material: PBMCs. These receptors were collected from a man aged 30-40 years in good health and CMV-seropositive.

The V and J genes are TRBV30 and TRBJ1-2, with unresolved D. CDR1 GTSNPN and CDR2 SVGIG come from the germline V gene (reference sequence). V was clipped by 4 bases and J by 2 bases, with 8 bases between them. This CDR3 is 12 amino acids long. The CDR3 reads CAWNWANYGYTF. CDR3 in DNA: TGTGCCTGGAATTGGGCCAACTATGGCTACACCTTC.

This chain joins TRBV18 and TRBJ1-5; tentatively, D is TRBD1 (6 bases). The CDR3 has 13 amino acids. The V end lost 6 bases, the J end lost 5 bases, and 11 bases lay between the germline ends. The germline gives CDR1 KGHSH, CDR2 LQKENI. DNA of the CDR3: TGTGCCAGCTCCCCGGCAGGGGATCAGCCCCAGCATTTT. Amino acid sequence: CASSPAGDQPQHF.

The sample holds a few counts of this clone. The V gene is TRBV6-6, the J gene TRBJ2-6; 14 nucleotides match TRBD2. Looked up from germline, CDR1 is MNHNY and CDR2 is SVGAGI (reference sequence). The CDR3 extends over 15 amino acids. For the CDR3, the DNA is TGTGCAGGGACTAGCGGGGGTTCTGGGGCCAACGTCCTGACTTTC. Protein product: CAGTSGGSGANVLTF.

V and J are TRBV7-9 and TRBJ1-2; D uncertain. Deletions cut 5 bases from V and 4 bases from J, with 17 bases between. Per germline, CDR1 SEHNR and CDR2 FQNEAQ (reference sequence). This CDR3 comprises 15 residues. CDR3 sequence reads: CASSIEEAGPYGYTF. CDR3 bases: TGTGCCAGCAGCATAGAGGAGGCCGGGCCCTATGGCTACACCTTC.

The sample holds one count of this clone. Here the CDR3 reads CASSLASADTQYF. The CDR3 DNA is TGCGCCAGCAGCTTGGCCTCAGCAGATACGCAGTATTTT. The rearrangement uses TRBV5-1 and TRBJ2-3; no clear D gene. This CDR3 is 13 amino acids long. Trimming shortened V by 0 bases and J by 4 bases, and 6 bases separated the two germline ends. Per germline, CDR1 SGHRS and CDR2 YFSETQ. Full variable domain (rest looked up from reference TRBV5-1 and TRBJ2-3): KAGVTQTPRYLIKTRGQQVTLSCSPISGHRSVSWYQQTPGQGLQFLFEYFSETQRNKGNFPGRFSGRQFSNSRSEMNVSTLELGDSALYLCASSLASADTQYFGPGTRLTVL.

This clone was seen a few times. This chain links TRBV7-6 with TRBJ2-7; 9 bases are a match to TRBD1. V was pared by 5 bases and J by 4 bases, with 6 bases of the junction left unmatched. CDR1 and CDR2 (germline): SGHVS, FNYEAQ. This CDR3 spans 14 amino acids. The DNA for the CDR3 is TGTGCCAGCAGCACCTTGGACAGGGGATACGAGCAGTACTTC. Translated, it gives CASSTLDRGYEQYF.

This chain joins TRBV14 and TRBJ1-2; D remains unclear. This CDR3 comprises 13 residues. Germline V gives CDR1 SGHDN, CDR2 FVKESK. The V end was cut by 4 bases, the J end by 4 bases, with 10 bases between. In nucleotides, the CDR3 is TGTGCCAGCAGCCGAGGACGGGGCTATGGCTACACCTTC. This translates into CASSRGRGYGYTF.

This clone was seen only once. The chain carries TRBV4-1 and TRBJ2-1; tentatively, D is TRBD2 (6 bases). V lost 4 bases and J 6 bases, leaving 16 bases between the germline ends. Per germline, CDR1 MGHRA and CDR2 YSYEKL. The CDR3 loop spans 15 amino acids. The CDR3, as DNA: TGCGCCAGCAGCCGCCTGGGGCGGGGCTTCAATGAGCAGTTCTTC. It yields the protein CASSRLGRGFNEQFF.

V gene TRBV5-1 combines with J gene TRBJ2-1, with D perhaps TRBD2 (5 bases). Per germline, CDR1 SGHRS and CDR2 YFSETQ. The CDR3 is 14 amino acids. The germline V and J ends were trimmed by 3 bases and 6 bases, with 13 bases remaining between them. This CDR3 reads CASSSWTPPNEQFF. Here the CDR3 DNA reads TGCGCCAGCAGCTCTTGGACTCCCCCCAATGAGCAGTTCTTC.

For the CDR3, the DNA is TGTGCCAGCAGCTTAGAGAGGCGGGATACGCAGTATTTT. It yields the protein CASSLERRDTQYF. The chain carries TRBV7-2 and TRBJ2-3; D is undetermined. The CDR3 is made up of 13 amino acids. With 1 base removed from V and 6 bases from J, the gap between germline ends came to 8 bases. Germline V gene lookup returns CDR1 SGHTA and CDR2 FQGNSA.

This chain connects TRBV30 to TRBJ2-7; 8 nucleotides align to TRBD1. This CDR3 contains 14 residues. The germline gives CDR1 GTSNPN, CDR2 SVGIG (reference sequence). V shed 0 bases, J shed 2 bases, and the junction held 3 bases outside the gene matches. The CDR3 DNA follows: TGTGCCTGGAGTGTACAGGGGGGAACCTACGAGCAGTACTTC. This codes for CAWSVQGGTYEQYF.

The chain couples TRBV6-5 to TRBJ2-3; TRBD2 matches at 11 bases. The CDR3 covers 13 residues. Germline V gene sequence: CDR1 MNHEY, CDR2 SVGAGI. Trimming cost V 10 bases and J 3 bases; bases outside gene matches: 3. The CDR3 nucleotides are TGTGCCACCCTAGCGGGGGGAACAGATACGCAGTATTTT. This sequence encodes CATLAGGTDTQYF.

The V call is TRBV11-3, the J call TRBJ2-5; the match to TRBD2 covers 13 bases. CDR1 and CDR2 from the germline V gene are SGHNT and YENEEA. The CDR3 is made up of 15 amino acids. V lost 5 bases and J lost 5; bases outside the gene matches: 5. This CDR3 is CASSPPGLAGETQYF. CDR3 nucleotide sequence: TGTGCCAGCAGCCCGCCGGGACTAGCGGGGGAGACCCAGTACTTC.

This clone was seen only once. The V and J genes are TRBV2 and TRBJ1-1; D call uncertain. CDR3 size: 14 residues. CDR1 and CDR2 from the germline V gene are SNHLY and FYNNEI. Trimming removed 7 bases from V and 8 bases from J, with 20 bases in between. DNA of the CDR3: TGTGCCAGCACTCCTCTTGTTGGGCTCCAGGAAGCTTTCTTT. Encoded protein: CASTPLVGLQEAFF.

This sequence joins TRBV6-4 and TRBJ1-1; D perhaps matches TRBD1 (6 bases). Germline V gene sequence: CDR1 MRHNA, CDR2 SNTAGT. The CDR3 runs 14 residues. The ends were cut back, 2 bases at V and 1 base at J, with 8 bases in the middle. The CDR3 region has the DNA TGTGCCAGCAGTGACACGGACAGGAACACTGAAGCTTTCTTT. Its translation is CASSDTDRNTEAFF.

This clone was counted a few times. The CDR3 DNA reads as TGTGCCACCAGCTATCCGACAGGGGACACCGGGGAGCTGTTTTTT. This sequence encodes CATSYPTGDTGELFF. The V call is TRBV15, the J call TRBJ2-2, with 8 positions matching TRBD1. With V trimmed by 5 bases and J by 3 bases, 5 bases remained unmatched. Germline lookup yields CDR1 LNHNV and CDR2 YYDKDF (reference sequence). This CDR3 has 15 amino acids.

The J gene is TRBJ1-1, the V gene TRBV19; TRBD1 might be the D (5 bases). The CDR3 is 14 amino acids. The germline gives CDR1 LNHDA, CDR2 SQIVND (reference sequence). V shed 3 bases and J shed 6 bases, with 14 bases lying between them. The DNA of the CDR3 is TGTGCCAGTAGTATCGGGTTAAGGGGCGCTGAAGCTTTCTTT. This encodes CASSIGLRGAEAFF.

The chain is built from TRBV6-5 and TRBJ1-5; D unclear. The ends were cut back, 5 bases at V and 10 bases at J, with 9 bases in the middle. CDR1 and CDR2 from the germline V gene are MNHEY and SVGAGI. This CDR3 has 11 residues. The CDR3 DNA reads as TGTGCCAGCAGTGAACCTACCCCCCAGCATTTT. It encodes CASSEPTPQHF.

J is TRBJ1-3 and V is TRBV5-1; 8 bases fit TRBD1. The CDR3 is 14 residues long. V was clipped by 4 bases and J by 4 bases; unmatched bases: 4. Looked up from germline, CDR1 is SGHRS and CDR2 is YFSETQ. In DNA, the CDR3 is TGCGCCAGCAGCGGACAGGGTCCGGGAAACACCATATATTTT. Translating it yields CASSGQGPGNTIYF.

The gene calls are TRBV19 and TRBJ1-5, with TRBD1 matching 11 bases. This CDR3 is 17 amino acids long. V dropped 8 bases and J dropped 0; count of bases not matched to a gene: 9. CDR1 and CDR2 (germline): LNHDA, SQIVND (reference sequence). CDR3 sequence reads: CASGTPGTGGSNQPQHF. The CDR3 nucleotides are TGTGCCAGTGGTACCCCCGGGACAGGGGGTAGCAATCAGCCCCAGCATTTT.

The chain carries TRBV2 and TRBJ1-2, with no clear D. V dropped 10 bases and J dropped 2 bases, with 14 bases sitting between them. This CDR3 region has 13 residues. Germline V CDR1 and CDR2: SNHLY, FYNNEI. CDR3 DNA sequence: TGTGCCACCACTTTCCCGCAAAACTATGGCTACACCTTC. This encodes CATTFPQNYGYTF.

The chain uses TRBV29-1 and TRBJ1-2; TRBD1 matches 10 bases. V lost 5 bases and J lost 2; bases outside the gene matches: 2. The CDR3 has 13 amino acids. From germline, CDR1 is SQVTM and CDR2 ANQGSEA. The CDR3 protein is CSVKGQGNYGYTF. The CDR3 nucleotides are TGCAGCGTTAAGGGACAGGGGAACTATGGCTACACCTTC.

This chain connects TRBV9 to TRBJ2-5; 7 bases line up with TRBD2. The CDR3 runs to 15 residues. V trimming: 0 bases; J trimming: 5 bases; junction bases outside the gene matches: 7. CDR1 SGDLS and CDR2 YYNGEE come from the germline V gene. CDR3 in DNA: TGTGCCAGCAGCGTAGGTGGGGGGGTCGGGGAGACCCAGTACTTC. It yields the protein CASSVGGGVGETQYF.

This clone has just one count. V usage is TRBV4-2 and J usage is TRBJ2-5, with TRBD1 as a possible D gene (6 bases). CDR1 and CDR2 from the germline V gene are LGHNA and YNFKEQ. The CDR3 totals 16 residues. V was trimmed by 0 bases and J by 4 bases, leaving 15 bases between them. In DNA form, the CDR3 reads TGTGCCAGCAGCCAAGAGGGGGCAGGGAGTGGAGAGACCCAGTACTTC. It translates to CASSQEGAGSGETQYF.

This clone was observed once. The gene calls are TRBV7-9 and TRBJ2-3, with a weak D call TRBD2 (6 bases). The V end was cut by 5 bases, the J end by 5 bases, with 20 bases between. Germline assignment: CDR1 SEHNR and CDR2 FQNEAQ (reference sequence). The CDR3 spans 16 residues. CDR3 sequence reads: CASSPGEVAIIDTQYF. The CDR3 DNA is TGTGCCAGCAGCCCTGGGGAGGTTGCTATAATAGATACGCAGTATTTT.

The V call is TRBV6-1, the J call TRBJ2-6; no definite D call. Germline V gives CDR1 MNHNS, CDR2 SASEGT. The CDR3 has 15 amino acids. V was clipped by 0 bases and J by 0 bases, with 3 bases between them. CDR3 amino acids: CASSEASSGANVLTF. The CDR3, as DNA: TGTGCCAGCAGTGAAGCTAGCTCTGGGGCCAACGTCCTGACTTTC.

This clone was seen only once. This chain joins TRBV5-6 and TRBJ1-2, with TRBD1 matching 9 bases. Trimming removed 0 bases from V and 3 bases from J; junction bases left unmatched: 0. Germline assignment: CDR1 SGHDT and CDR2 YYEEEE. The CDR3 totals 14 residues. CDR3 nucleotides: TGTGCCAGCAGCTTGGGGGACAGGGACTATGGCTACACCTTC. It encodes CASSLGDRDYGYTF. Based on the CDR3 plus reference TRBV5-6 and TRBJ1-2, the full variable domain is DAGVTQSPTHLIKTRGQQVTLRCSPKSGHDTVSWYQQALGQGPQFIFQYYEEEERQRGNFPDRFSGHQFPNYSSELNVNALLLGDSALYLCASSLGDRDYGYTFGSGTRLTVV.

The chain joins TRBV29-1 to TRBJ2-4, with a possible D match to TRBD1 (5 bases). V gave up 7 bases and J gave up 8 bases, with 15 bases separating them. The germline V gene has CDR1 SQVTM and CDR2 ANQGSEA. The CDR3 totals 12 residues. The CDR3 loop reads CSGLDGADIQYF. CDR3 sequence (DNA): TGCAGCGGGCTAGATGGGGCGGACATTCAGTACTTC.

The chain couples TRBV2 to TRBJ2-3; D might be TRBD1 (5 bases). The CDR3 covers 15 residues. Per germline, CDR1 SNHLY and CDR2 FYNNEI. Trimming stripped 1 base from V and 1 base from J, with 9 bases between. The CDR3 DNA reads as TGTGCCAGCAGTGAAGGGGGCCAACGCACAGATACGCAGTATTTT. This gives the protein CASSEGGQRTDTQYF.